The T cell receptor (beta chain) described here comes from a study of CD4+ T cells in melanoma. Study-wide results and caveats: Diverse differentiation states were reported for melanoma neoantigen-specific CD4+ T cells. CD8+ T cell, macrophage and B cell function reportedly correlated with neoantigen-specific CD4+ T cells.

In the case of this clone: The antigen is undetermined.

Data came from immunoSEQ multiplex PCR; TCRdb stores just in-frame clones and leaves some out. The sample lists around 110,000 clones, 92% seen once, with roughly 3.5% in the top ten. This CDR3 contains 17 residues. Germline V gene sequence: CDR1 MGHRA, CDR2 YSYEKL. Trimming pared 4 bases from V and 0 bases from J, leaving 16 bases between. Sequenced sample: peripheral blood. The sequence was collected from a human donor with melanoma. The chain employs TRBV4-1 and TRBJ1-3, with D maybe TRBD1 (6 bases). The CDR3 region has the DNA TGCGCCAGCAGCCTAATCAGGGGAAGCTTCTCTGGAAACACCATATATTTT. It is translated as CASSLIRGSFSGNTIYF.